This T cell receptor beta chain was obtained from a study of vaccination effects on CD4 cells after COVID-19. Background on the study: Post-vaccine specimens were collected at a median of 72 days following the second dose. Findings of the study overall: Sampling in the study covered few convalescent patients and included no early post-infection timepoints.

For this clone: Its antigen is not identified.

Having been cultured for about ten days, the cells underwent CD4+ T cell isolation. Two-dose vaccination with either BNT162b2 or mRNA-1273 was given to the participants. Half-medium exchanges with IL-2 medium took place on days 3 and 7. Sequencing was performed with immunoSEQ multiplex PCR; in TCRdb, only in-frame clones are kept and a portion is missing. The table lists 66,000 or so clones, over 75% of them singletons, with 2% to 3% in the top ten. The CDR3 consists of 16 residues. V was trimmed by 3 bases and J by 7 bases, leaving 19 bases between them. Per the germline V gene, CDR1 is LGHDT and CDR2 is YNNKEL (reference sequence).

The clonotype originates from a human donor who received a COVID-19 vaccine. The gene calls are TRBV3-1 (or the pseudogene TRBV3-2) and TRBJ2-1; perhaps D is TRBD1 or TRBD2 (6 bases each). Material: CD4+ T cells from PBMCs cultured without peptide, obtained after COVID-19 vaccination. CDR3 in amino acids: CASSHLTNRGRNEQFF. The CDR3 bases are TGTGCCAGCAGCCATCTTACAAATCGGGGGCGGAATGAGCAGTTCTTC.